These 27 T cell receptor beta chains were all obtained from the same sample, sequenced in a study of Ad26.COV2.S vaccination and SARS-CoV-2 variants. TCRdb keeps only in-frame clones here, not all; method: immunoSEQ multiplex PCR. Among 300,000 to 500,000 clones listed, approximately 86% were seen once. Treatment of the sample: around 19 received Ad26.COV2.S at low or high dose, single or two shots; about 5 received placebo; per-sample allocation not given. At day 63 after the first vaccine or placebo injection, samples were drawn. The sample consisted of peripheral blood, taken in a trial of Ad26.COV2.S vaccine versus placebo. Receptor source: a person between 18 and 60 years old who received the Ad26.COV2.S COVID-19 vaccine or a placebo.

The chain carries TRBV4-2 and TRBJ2-3; the D is unclear. Per germline, CDR1 LGHNA and CDR2 YNFKEQ. There are 16 residues in the CDR3. With 0 bases removed from V and 5 bases from J, the gap between germline ends came to 15 bases. The CDR3 DNA reads TGTGCCAGCAGCCAAGATTCCGGCAGTGTGGAAGATACGCAGTATTTT. It translates to CASSQDSGSVEDTQYF.

There are a few counts of this clone. The chain links TRBV3-1 (or the pseudogene TRBV3-2) to TRBJ1-3; D gene unclear. Germline loops: CDR1 LGHDT, CDR2 YNNKEL (reference sequence). The CDR3 runs 13 residues. V was pared by 1 base and J by 3 bases, with 4 bases between. The CDR3 reads CASSQGNGNTIYF. As DNA, the CDR3 is TGTGCCAGCAGCCAAGGTAATGGAAACACCATATATTTT.

The chain links TRBV14 to TRBJ1-2; D is undetermined. The germline V gene has CDR1 SGHDN and CDR2 FVKESK. Trimming shortened V by 0 bases and J by 4 bases, and 6 bases separated the two germline ends. This CDR3 contains 13 residues. The CDR3 DNA reads TGTGCCAGCAGCCAAGAATATTTCTATGGCTACACCTTC. This translates into CASSQEYFYGYTF.

The rearrangement joins TRBV4-1 to TRBJ2-2; the D gene could be TRBD1 or TRBD2 (5 bases each). The V gene lost 3 bases and the J gene lost 6 bases, with 14 bases spanning the gap. The germline CDR1 and CDR2 sequences are MGHRA and YSYEKL. The CDR3 consists of 15 residues. The CDR3 DNA reads as TGCGCCAGCAGCCAGACCGGGACCAACGCCGGGGAGCTGTTTTTT. It specifies CASSQTGTNAGELFF.

CDR3 DNA sequence: TGTGCCAGCAGTTACTTCGGACAAGCTGAAGCTTTCTTT. It is translated as CASSYFGQAEAFF. The chain has TRBV6-5 and TRBJ1-1; the D gene is possibly TRBD1 (5 bases). V shed 1 base and J shed 6 bases, with 9 bases lying between them. The CDR3 runs to 13 residues. Germline values: CDR1 MNHEY, CDR2 SVGAGI.

The chain uses TRBV10-2 and TRBJ2-3, with D possibly matching TRBD1 (6 bases). V lost 7 bases, J lost 8 bases, and 19 bases lay in between. The germline V gene encodes CDR1 WSHSY and CDR2 SAAADI. CDR3 size: 14 residues. Written as DNA, the CDR3 is TGCGCCAGCACCCTGACAGGCAGGGACGCTACGCAGTATTTT. Its protein product is CASTLTGRDATQYF.

The chain uses TRBV5-4 and TRBJ2-7; D may be TRBD1 or TRBD2 (6 bases each). Germline V CDR1 and CDR2: SGHNT, YYREEE (reference sequence). This CDR3 has 14 residues. The V and J ends lost 2 bases and 4 bases respectively, with 13 bases between them. The CDR3 region has the DNA TGTGCCAGCAGCTTTGGGGGGCTCGAATACGAGCAGTACTTC. Protein sequence: CASSFGGLEYEQYF.

The chain has TRBV21-1 and TRBJ1-6. TRBV21-1 is a recognized pseudogene. CDR3 length: 11 amino acids. The CDR3 DNA is TGTGCCAGCCCCTGGGGGAGGCCCCTCCACTTT. It is translated as CASPWGRPLHF.

The chain carries TRBV19 and TRBJ1-2, with TRBD1 as a possible D gene (5 bases). This CDR3 is built from 13 residues. Trimming pared 5 bases from V and 6 bases from J, leaving 13 bases between. Per germline, CDR1 LNHDA and CDR2 SQIVND (reference sequence). The CDR3 here is CASSPTGSNGYTF. The DNA of the CDR3 is TGTGCCAGTAGTCCCACAGGCTCGAATGGCTACACCTTC.

This chain uses TRBV27 with TRBJ2-7, with D possibly TRBD2 on 7 matching bases. The CDR3 has 14 residues. Trimming took 2 bases from V and 6 from J, leaving 14 bases between them. Germline CDR1 and CDR2: MNHEY and SMNVEV (reference sequence). The CDR3 nucleotides are TGTGCCAGCAGTTTAAGGGAGGGGGTGGGCGAGCAGTACTTC. This encodes CASSLREGVGEQYF.

The J gene is TRBJ2-4, the V gene TRBV2, with D unresolved. Trimming pared 5 bases from V and 6 bases from J, leaving 11 bases between. The CDR3 has 13 amino acids. Germline CDR1 reads SNHLY; CDR2 reads FYNNEI. In DNA, the CDR3 is TGTGCCAGCAGTTATTCGGCTCGAAACATTCAGTACTTC. Residues: CASSYSARNIQYF.

This chain joins TRBV3-1 (or the pseudogene TRBV3-2) and TRBJ1-1, with 7 bases that match TRBD1. Germline V gene lookup returns CDR1 LGHDT and CDR2 YNNKEL (reference sequence). The CDR3 length is 16 residues. V shed 1 base, J shed 0 bases, and the junction held 5 bases outside the gene matches. The CDR3 DNA is TGTGCCAGCAGCCAAGTCGCCGGGACAGTGAACACTGAAGCTTTCTTT. It encodes CASSQVAGTVNTEAFF.

This clone was seen a single time. The V call is TRBV2, the J call TRBJ1-5; 8 nucleotides align to TRBD1. J gave up 7 bases and V 5 bases, and 7 bases lay outside the gene matches. The CDR3 contains 14 residues. Germline-derived CDR1 and CDR2 are SNHLY and FYNNEI. The DNA for the CDR3 is TGTGCCAGCAGTTACGGACAGGGTAAACAGCCCCAGCATTTT. Encoded protein: CASSYGQGKQPQHF.

The chain uses TRBV10-2 and TRBJ1-2; weak D call: TRBD1 (6 bases). Germline V gives CDR1 WSHSY, CDR2 SAAADI. The CDR3 length is 16 residues. The ends were cut back, 0 bases at V and 8 bases at J, with 19 bases in the middle. The CDR3 region has the DNA TGCGCCAGCAGTGAGTCTAGCAGGGGATTATGGCAGGGCTACACCTTC. This gives the protein CASSESSRGLWQGYTF.

J is TRBJ1-5 and V is TRBV30; D gene uncertain. The CDR3 loop spans 12 amino acids. The V and J ends lost 4 bases and 9 bases respectively, with 13 bases between them. The V gene's germline CDR1 is GTSNPN and CDR2 SVGIG (reference sequence). The CDR3, as DNA: TGTGCCTGGAACCCGGTGGACGGGCCCCAGCATTTT. This sequence encodes CAWNPVDGPQHF.

J is TRBJ1-1 and V is TRBV18; weak D call: TRBD1 (6 bases). Trimming removed 1 base from V and 3 bases from J, with 9 bases in between. This CDR3 comprises 14 residues. Germline CDR1 is KGHSH and CDR2 is LQKENI. The CDR3 DNA reads as TGTGCCAGCTCACCACAGGAGGGGGACACTGAAGCTTTCTTT. Encoded protein: CASSPQEGDTEAFF.

The CDR3: CASSQDLARRGNEQFF. The CDR3 bases are TGCGCCAGCAGCCAAGATCTAGCAAGGCGAGGAAATGAGCAGTTCTTC. The chain uses TRBV4-1 and TRBJ2-1, with TRBD2 as a possible D gene (5 bases). This CDR3 has 16 amino acids. Trimming left V 0 bases short and J 7 bases short, with 16 bases between. Germline assignment: CDR1 MGHRA and CDR2 YSYEKL.

The V call is TRBV3-1 (or the pseudogene TRBV3-2), the J call TRBJ1-4, with D possibly being TRBD1 (6 bases). The V and J ends lost 5 bases and 2 bases respectively, with 12 bases between them. CDR1 and CDR2 (germline): LGHDT, YNNKEL (reference sequence). The CDR3 loop spans 15 amino acids. The CDR3 nucleotides read TGTGCCAGCAGCAATCACAGGGTTACTAATGAAAAACTGTTTTTT. Encoded protein: CASSNHRVTNEKLFF.

The chain is built from TRBV4-1 and TRBJ2-3; 11 bases are a match to TRBD1. The CDR3 runs 17 residues. Germline CDR1 and CDR2: MGHRA and YSYEKL. V trimming: 6 bases; J trimming: 4 bases; junction bases outside the gene matches: 12. The CDR3 loop reads CASSHDPGTGGSDTQYF. The DNA of the CDR3 is TGCGCCAGCAGTCATGACCCCGGGACAGGGGGTTCAGATACGCAGTATTTT.

This chain connects TRBV11-2 to TRBJ1-2, with D tentatively TRBD1 (5 bases). Trimming stripped 8 bases from V and 7 bases from J, with 11 bases between. Germline lookup yields CDR1 SGHAT and CDR2 FQNNGV. This CDR3 contains 11 residues. This chain's CDR3 is CASEGHAGYTF. The CDR3 bases are TGTGCCAGCGAGGGGCACGCTGGCTACACCTTC.

The chain employs TRBV7-9 and TRBJ1-1; D gene uncertain. CDR1 SEHNR and CDR2 FQNEAQ come from the germline V gene (reference sequence). There are 18 residues in the CDR3. Trimming stripped 1 base from V and 2 bases from J, with 20 bases between. In DNA form, the CDR3 reads TGTGCCAGCAGCTTAGTTGCGCGGACCACGACAACCAACACTGAAGCTTTCTTT. Amino acids: CASSLVARTTTTNTEAFF.

This chain joins TRBV19 and TRBJ2-3; D ambiguous. The germline V and J ends were trimmed by 4 bases and 4 bases, with 12 bases remaining between them. Germline V lookup: CDR1 LNHDA, CDR2 SQIVND (reference sequence). This CDR3 contains 14 residues. CDR3 nucleotides: TGTGCCAGTAGTAAAAATCCTAGAGCAGATACGCAGTATTTT. Amino acids: CASSKNPRADTQYF.

V gene TRBV19 combines with J gene TRBJ1-5, with D possibly TRBD1 on 5 matching bases. Trimming pared 4 bases from V and 2 bases from J, leaving 18 bases between. Per the germline V gene, CDR1 is LNHDA and CDR2 is SQIVND (reference sequence). There are 17 residues in the CDR3. The CDR3 bases are TGTGCCAGTAGTAGAGGTAGGGGATTTATGGGCAATCAGCCCCAGCATTTT. It is translated as CASSRGRGFMGNQPQHF.

The J gene is TRBJ1-5, the V gene TRBV15; D ambiguous. The CDR3 runs to 16 residues. The germline V gene has CDR1 LNHNV and CDR2 YYDKDF (reference sequence). Trimming shortened V by 0 bases and J by 3 bases, and 12 bases separated the two germline ends. The CDR3 loop is CATSRDRMLVNQPQHF. The CDR3 nucleotides read TGTGCCACCAGCAGAGACAGGATGTTGGTCAATCAGCCCCAGCATTTT.

The genes are TRBV7-8 and TRBJ2-7; 10 positions agree with TRBD2. The V gene's germline CDR1 is SGHVS and CDR2 FQNEAQ. The V gene end was trimmed by 5 bases and the J gene end by 4 bases; junction bases not matched to a gene: 8. This CDR3 has 15 amino acids. CDR3 protein: CASSPLTSGVYEQYF. As DNA, the CDR3 is TGTGCCAGCAGCCCCCTAACTAGCGGGGTATACGAGCAGTACTTC. The whole variable domain, filled in from reference TRBV7-8 and TRBJ2-7, reads GAGVSQSPRYKVAKRGQDVALRCDPISGHVSLFWYQQALGQGPEFLTYFQNEAQLDKSGLPSDRFFAERPEGSVSTLKIQRTQQEDSAVYLCASSPLTSGVYEQYFGPGTRLTVT.

This chain links TRBV5-1 with TRBJ1-1; D not resolved. Trimming took 2 bases from V and 5 from J, leaving 13 bases between them. Germline V CDR1 and CDR2: SGHRS, YFSETQ. The CDR3 has 14 amino acids. CDR3 loop: CASSFSLVGTEAFF. As DNA, the CDR3 is TGCGCCAGCAGCTTTTCACTGGTGGGAACTGAAGCTTTCTTT.

The chain recombines TRBV6-5 with TRBJ2-7; 9 bases fit TRBD1. CDR1 is MNHEY, CDR2 SVGAGI, per germline. CDR3 length: 13 amino acids. J was trimmed by 3 bases and V by 6 bases; bases with no gene match: 3. The CDR3 DNA reads as TGTGCCAGCAGCCGGGACAGGGTCTACGAGCAGTACTTC. This translates into CASSRDRVYEQYF.